This T cell receptor beta chain originates from a study of T cells in Graves' hyperthyroidism and ophthalmopathy. RNA transcripts gave rise to amplified TCR beta CDR3 regions. During a first-round RT-PCR of the TCR CDR3, the HTBI primer set was used. TCRdb independently ran MiXCR on the multiplex PCR reads; one entry per CDR3 protein. The table has a few hundred thousand distinct CDR3 sequences, roughly an eighth seen once; the top ten hold about 5%. Stable Graves' hyperthyroidism meant no ophthalmopathy progression within 18 months. The authors took PBMCs from over 8.5 ml fresh peripheral blood. Broader study findings: Blood also contained most expanded thyroid clonotypes above 0.001.

The table lists this clonotype with many counts. Its specificity is not known. V was cut by 3 bases and J by 8 bases, with 17 bases left in between. Germline V gene sequence: CDR1 ENHRY, CDR2 SYGVKD. This CDR3 comprises 15 residues. Sequenced input: blood. This TCR derives from a woman aged 18-29 years with Graves' hyperthyroidism. This chain joins TRBV10-3 and TRBJ2-1, with D possibly matching TRBD1 (6 bases). The CDR3 loop is CAISDSQGQSDEQFF. As DNA, the CDR3 is TGTGCCATCAGTGATTCCCAGGGGCAAAGTGATGAGCAGTTCTTC.